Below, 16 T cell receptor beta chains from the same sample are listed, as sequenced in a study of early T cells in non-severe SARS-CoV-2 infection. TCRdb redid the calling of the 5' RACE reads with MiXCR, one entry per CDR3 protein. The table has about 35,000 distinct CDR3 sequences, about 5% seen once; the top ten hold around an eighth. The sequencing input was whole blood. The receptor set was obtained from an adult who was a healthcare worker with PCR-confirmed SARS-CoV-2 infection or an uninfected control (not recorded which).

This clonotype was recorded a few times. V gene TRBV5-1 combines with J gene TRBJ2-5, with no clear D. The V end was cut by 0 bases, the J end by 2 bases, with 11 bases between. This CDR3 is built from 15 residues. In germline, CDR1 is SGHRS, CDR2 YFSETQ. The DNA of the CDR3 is TGCGCCAGCAGCTTGGCCCCCGCAGATCAAGAGACCCAGTACTTC. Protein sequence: CASSLAPADQETQYF.

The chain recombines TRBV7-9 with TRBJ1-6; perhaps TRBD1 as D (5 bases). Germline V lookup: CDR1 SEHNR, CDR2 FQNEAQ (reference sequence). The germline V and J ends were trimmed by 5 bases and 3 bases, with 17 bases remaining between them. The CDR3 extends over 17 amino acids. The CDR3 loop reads CASSPSAGLLYNSPLHF. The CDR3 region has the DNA TGTGCCAGCAGCCCCAGCGCAGGGCTCCTCTATAATTCACCCCTCCACTTT.

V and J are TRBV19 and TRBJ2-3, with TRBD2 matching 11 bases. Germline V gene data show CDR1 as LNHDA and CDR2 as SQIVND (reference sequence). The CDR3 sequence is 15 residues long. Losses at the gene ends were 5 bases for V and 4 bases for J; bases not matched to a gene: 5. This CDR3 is CASSPGLAGADTQYF. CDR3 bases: TGTGCCAGTAGTCCTGGACTAGCGGGTGCAGATACGCAGTATTTT.

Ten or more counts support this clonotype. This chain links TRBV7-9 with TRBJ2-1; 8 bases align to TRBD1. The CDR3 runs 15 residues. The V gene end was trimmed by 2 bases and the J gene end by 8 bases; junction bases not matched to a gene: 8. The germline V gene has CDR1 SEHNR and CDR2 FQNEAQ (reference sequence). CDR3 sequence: CASSLSPGGFDEQFF. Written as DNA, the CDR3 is TGTGCCAGCAGCTTAAGCCCAGGGGGCTTCGATGAGCAGTTCTTC.

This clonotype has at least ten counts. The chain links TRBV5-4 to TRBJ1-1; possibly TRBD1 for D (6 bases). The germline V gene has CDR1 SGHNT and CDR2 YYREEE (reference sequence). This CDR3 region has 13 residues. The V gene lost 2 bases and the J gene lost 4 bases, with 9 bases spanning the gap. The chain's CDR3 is CASSFSRGTEAFF. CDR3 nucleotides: TGTGCCAGCAGCTTCAGCAGGGGCACTGAAGCTTTCTTT.

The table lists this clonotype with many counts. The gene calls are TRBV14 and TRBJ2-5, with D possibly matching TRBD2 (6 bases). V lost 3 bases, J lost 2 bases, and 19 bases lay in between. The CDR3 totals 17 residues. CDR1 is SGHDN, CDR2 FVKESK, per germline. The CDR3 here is CASSHLRRASGQETQYF. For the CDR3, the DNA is TGTGCCAGCAGCCACCTGAGGAGGGCGTCCGGTCAAGAGACCCAGTACTTC.

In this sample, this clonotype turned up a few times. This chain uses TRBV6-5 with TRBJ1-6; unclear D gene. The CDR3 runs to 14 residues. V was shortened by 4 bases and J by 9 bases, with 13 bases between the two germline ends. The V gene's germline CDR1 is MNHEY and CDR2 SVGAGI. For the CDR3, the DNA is TGTGCCAGCAGTTTAGACGGTTCGAGTTCACCCCTCCACTTT. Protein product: CASSLDGSSSPLHF.

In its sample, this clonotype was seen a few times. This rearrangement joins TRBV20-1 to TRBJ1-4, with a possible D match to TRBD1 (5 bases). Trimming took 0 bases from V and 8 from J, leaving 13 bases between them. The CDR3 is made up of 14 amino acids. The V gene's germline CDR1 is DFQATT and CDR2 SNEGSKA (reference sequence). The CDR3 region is CSARDRRGGEKLFF. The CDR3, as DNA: TGCAGTGCTAGAGATCGTAGGGGCGGCGAAAAACTGTTTTTT.

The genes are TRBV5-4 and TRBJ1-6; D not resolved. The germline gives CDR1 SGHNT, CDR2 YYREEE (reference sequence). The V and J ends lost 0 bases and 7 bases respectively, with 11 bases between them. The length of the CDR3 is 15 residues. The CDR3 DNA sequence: TGTGCCAGCAGCTTGGCGGCCCGTTTAAATTCACCCCTCCACTTT. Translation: CASSLAARLNSPLHF.

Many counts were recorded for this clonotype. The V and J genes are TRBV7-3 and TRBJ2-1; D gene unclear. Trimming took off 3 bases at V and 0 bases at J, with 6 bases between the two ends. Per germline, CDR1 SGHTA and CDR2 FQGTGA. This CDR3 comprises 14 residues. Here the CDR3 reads CASSLESSYNEQFF. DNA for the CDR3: TGTGCCAGCAGCTTGGAGAGCTCCTACAATGAGCAGTTCTTC.

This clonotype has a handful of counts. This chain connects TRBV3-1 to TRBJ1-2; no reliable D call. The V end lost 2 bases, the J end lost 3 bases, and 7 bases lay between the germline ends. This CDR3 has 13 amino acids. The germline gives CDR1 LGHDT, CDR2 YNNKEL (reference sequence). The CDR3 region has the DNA TGTGCCAGCAGCCAAAACAGTTACTATGGCTACACCTTC. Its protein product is CASSQNSYYGYTF.

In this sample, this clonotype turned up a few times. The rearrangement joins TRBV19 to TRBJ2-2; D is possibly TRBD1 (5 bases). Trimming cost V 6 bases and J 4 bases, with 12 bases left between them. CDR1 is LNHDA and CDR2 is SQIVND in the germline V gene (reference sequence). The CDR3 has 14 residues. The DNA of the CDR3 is TGTGCCAGTAGGCTGGGGCAGCTCACCGGGGAGCTGTTTTTT. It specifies CASRLGQLTGELFF.

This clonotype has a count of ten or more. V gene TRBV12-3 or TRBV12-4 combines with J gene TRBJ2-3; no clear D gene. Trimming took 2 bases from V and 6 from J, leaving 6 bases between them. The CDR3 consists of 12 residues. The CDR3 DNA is TGTGCCAGCAGTTTAATGGGGGATACGCAGTATTTT. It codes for CASSLMGDTQYF.

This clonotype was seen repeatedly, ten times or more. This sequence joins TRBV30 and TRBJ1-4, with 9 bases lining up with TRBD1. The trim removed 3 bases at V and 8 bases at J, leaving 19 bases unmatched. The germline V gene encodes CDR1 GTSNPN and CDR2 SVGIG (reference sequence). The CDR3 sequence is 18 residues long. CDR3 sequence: CAWRRPGTGSRGWEKLFF. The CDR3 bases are TGTGCCTGGAGGAGGCCCGGGACAGGGTCTCGGGGATGGGAAAAACTGTTTTTT.

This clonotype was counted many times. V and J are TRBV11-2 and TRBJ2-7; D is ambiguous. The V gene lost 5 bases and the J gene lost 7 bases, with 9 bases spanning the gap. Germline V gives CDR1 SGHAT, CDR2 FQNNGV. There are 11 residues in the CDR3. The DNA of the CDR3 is TGTGCCAGCAGCCCCGCGGAAGAGCAGTACTTC. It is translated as CASSPAEEQYF.

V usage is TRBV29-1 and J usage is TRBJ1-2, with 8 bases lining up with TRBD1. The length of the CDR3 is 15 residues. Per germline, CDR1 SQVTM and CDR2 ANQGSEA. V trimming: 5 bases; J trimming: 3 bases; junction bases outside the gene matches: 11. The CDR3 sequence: CSVTISGGADYGYTF. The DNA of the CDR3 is TGCAGCGTTACCATTTCAGGGGGCGCAGACTATGGCTACACCTTC.